This T cell receptor (beta chain) comes out of a study of T cells expressing NK-cell markers. Looking at the study overall: Just one sequenced donor of eight was HCMV-seronegative, while seven were seropositive.

TCRdb reworked the 5' RACE reads into one entry per CDR3 protein, no DNA. The sample has some 140,000 distinct CDR3 sequences; the top ten hold 37%. With regard to this clonotype: Its antigen is currently unknown.

Study-level points and caveats: The HCMV specificity of the expanded NKG2C+ T cell clones stayed unresolved.

This TCR derives from a woman between 45 and 60 years old in good health. Input material: blood T cells: a sorted CD56 or NKG2C T cell subset, CD4+ or CD8+ T cells, or bulk PBMC T cells (not recorded which).

CDR3 sequence reads: CASSLIPDRVGNEQFF. The chain combines TRBV11-2 with TRBJ2-1; the TCRdb D gene call, TRBD1, has no DNA to confirm it. Germline lookup yields CDR1 SGHAT and CDR2 FQNNGV. This CDR3 region has 16 residues.